One sample yielded the 31 T cell receptor beta chains listed below, sequenced in a study of tissue T cells after allogeneic stem cell transplantation. Time point here: mouse harvest day 7 after allogeneic transplant. Each mouse received 10^7 T-cell-depleted marrow cells plus 10^6 splenic CD5+ T cells by tail vein. This table comes from immunoSEQ multiplex PCR, and its TCRdb copy is limited to in-frame clones, with some not included. This sample has 6,500 to 8,000 clones, with approximately 55% found just once. The source material was gut tissue. These receptors were taken from a female BALB/c mouse given C57BL/6 T cells with graft-versus-host disease after an allogeneic hematopoietic cell transplant.

Details on this clone: Each gene name is a mouse one. Read sequence stops 1 residue before the CDR3 end, and the germline J gene provides the missing end. The chain combines TRBV26 with TRBJ2-4; D remains unclear. Per germline, CDR1 KGHPV and CDR2 FQNQEV (reference sequence). Deletions cut 4 bases from V and 1 base from J, with 6 bases between. The CDR3 length is 13 residues. CDR3 DNA, as far as it was read: TGTGCCAGCAGTCCCCGGGGTCAAAACACCTTGTAC. It translates to CASSPRGQNTLY. The CDR3 reads in full as CASSPRGQNTLYF. The whole variable domain, remainder taken from reference TRBV26 and TRBJ2-4, is NSKVIQTPRYLVKGQGQKAKMRCIPEKGHPVVFWYQQNKNNEFKFLINFQNQEVLQQIDMTEKRFSAECPSNSPCSLEIQSSEAGDSALYLCASSPRGQNTLYFGAGTRLSVL.

This clone is labeled medium-sized. Gene names are mouse gene names. CDR3 in amino acids: CASSLAGDSYEQYF. The CDR3 bases that were read are TGTGCAAGCAGCTTAGCTGGGGACTCCTATGAACAGTAC. J is TRBJ2-7 and V is TRBV16; D may be TRBD2 (6 bases). The DNA ends 1 residue before the CDR3 does, and the rest of the CDR3 is filled in from the germline J gene. The CDR3 is 14 amino acids. Trimming removed 1 base at V and 0 bases at J, with 7 bases between. Germline CDR1 reads SGHSA; CDR2 reads FRNQAP.

Details on this clone: Gene names and germline refer to mouse. The read ends 1 residue before the CDR3 terminus; that terminus is restored from the germline J gene. The chain employs TRBV16 and TRBJ2-5; 7 bases fit TRBD2. This CDR3 region has 13 residues. V was pared by 0 bases and J by 6 bases, with 0 bases of the junction left unmatched. Germline V lookup: CDR1 SGHSA, CDR2 FRNQAP. CDR3 sequence reads: CASSLDWGDTQYF. CDR3 DNA (partial): TGTGCAAGCAGCTTAGACTGGGGGGACACCCAGTAC.

A remark on this clone: Germline and genes: mouse. From the germline J gene comes the end of the CDR3, since the read stops 1 residue before it. V and J are TRBV15 and TRBJ2-7; 9 bases match TRBD2. CDR1 and CDR2 (germline): SGHND, FRSKSL. Unmatched junction bases numbered 3, after V lost 2 bases and J lost 7 bases. The CDR3 consists of 13 residues. The CDR3 here is CASSLTGGKEQYF. The sequenced CDR3 bases are TGTGCCAGCAGTTTAACTGGGGGGAAAGAACAGTAC. Variable domain in full (rest from reference TRBV15 and TRBJ2-7): DAGVTQTPRHEVAEKGQTIILKCEPVSGHNDLFWYRQTKIQGLELLSYFRSKSLMEDGGAFKDRFKAEMLNSSFSTLKIQPTEPKDSAVYLCASSLTGGKEQYFGPGTRLTVL.

On this clone itself: Genes and germline come from the mouse. The CDR3 end falls 1 residue outside the read, so it is completed with the germline J gene. The rearrangement joins TRBV31 to TRBJ2-1; 9 nucleotides align to TRBD2. The germline CDR1 and CDR2 sequences are GKSSPN and SITVG. Trimming at V came to 0 bases and at J to 6 bases, leaving 3 bases not matched to a gene. This CDR3 region has 14 residues. The sequenced part of the CDR3 DNA is TGTGCCTGGAGTCTAGTGGGGGGGCGTGCTGAGCAGTTC. Amino acid sequence: CAWSLVGGRAEQF. The complete CDR3 protein is CAWSLVGGRAEQFF.

This clone has only a few counts. Gene names denote mouse genes. The sequence runs out 1 residue before the end of the CDR3; the remainder is reconstructed from the germline J gene. This rearrangement joins TRBV1 to TRBJ1-3; perhaps TRBD1 as D (5 bases). CDR3 length: 14 amino acids. The germline V gene has CDR1 NSQYPW and CDR2 LRSPGD (reference sequence). The V end lost 1 base, the J end lost 2 bases, and 6 bases lay between the germline ends. The CDR3 sequence: CTCSAGGAGNTLYF. The sequenced part of the CDR3 DNA is TGCACCTGCAGTGCAGGGGGGGCTGGAAATACGCTCTAT.

As concerns this clone: The genes are named according to mouse. The read terminates 1 residue before the CDR3 end, so the remaining end is supplied by the germline J gene. The chain is built from TRBV15 and TRBJ1-1; a weak D match, TRBD1 (6 bases). The CDR3 length is 13 residues. Germline loops: CDR1 SGHND, CDR2 FRSKSL. Trimming cost V 5 bases and J 0 bases, with 7 bases left between them. The CDR3: CASSGTTNTEVFF. The sequenced CDR3 bases are TGTGCCAGCAGTGGGACAACAAACACAGAAGTCTTC. The full variable domain, with the rest looked up from reference TRBV15 and TRBJ1-1, is DAGVTQTPRHEVAEKGQTIILKCEPVSGHNDLFWYRQTKIQGLELLSYFRSKSLMEDGGAFKDRFKAEMLNSSFSTLKIQPTEPKDSAVYLCASSGTTNTEVFFGKGTRLTVV.

Of note for this clone: Gene names refer to mouse genes. With the read ending 1 residue before the CDR3 end, the germline J gene is used to fill in that end. This chain joins TRBV1 and TRBJ1-6; 7 positions match TRBD1. TRBJ1-6 is filed as an ORF, its function uncertain. V lost 4 bases and J lost 7; bases outside the gene matches: 7. This CDR3 contains 15 residues. Germline CDR1 NSQYPW, CDR2 LRSPGD (reference sequence). The sequenced CDR3 bases are TGCACCTGCAGTGGCCGGGACAGAGGAAATTCGCCCCTCTAC. It is translated as CTCSGRDRGNSPLY. The complete CDR3 protein is CTCSGRDRGNSPLYF.

To note about this clone: The gene names here belong to mouse. The missing CDR3 end, 1 residue past where the read stops, is filled in from the germline J gene. This chain connects TRBV16 to TRBJ1-6; D not certain. TRBJ1-6 is known as an ORF, though its function is uncertain. CDR3 size: 13 residues. V shed 4 bases and J shed 5 bases, with 6 bases lying between them. The V gene's germline CDR1 is SGHSA and CDR2 FRNQAP. This chain's CDR3 is CASSWTDNSPLYF. Partial CDR3 DNA: TGTGCAAGCAGCTGGACGGATAATTCGCCCCTCTAC.

With regard to this clone: Gene names denote mouse genes. Read coverage stops 1 residue before the CDR3 terminus; the germline J gene supplies the remainder. The chain uses TRBV3 and TRBJ1-4, with 11 bases fitting TRBD1. The CDR3 is 14 amino acids. The germline V gene has CDR1 SNHLY and CDR2 FYNGKV (reference sequence). The V gene end was trimmed by 4 bases and the J gene end by 7 bases; junction bases not matched to a gene: 2. The sequenced part of the CDR3 DNA is TGTGCCAGCAGCTCCGGACAGGGGGCCGAAAGATTATTT. It encodes CASSSGQGAERLF. The full CDR3 sequence reads CASSSGQGAERLFF.

Note on this clone: Gene names refer to mouse genes. The read stops 1 residue short of the end of the CDR3; the missing end is completed from the germline J gene. This rearrangement joins TRBV26 to TRBJ2-5, with D unresolved. Germline V gene sequence: CDR1 KGHPV, CDR2 FQNQEV (reference sequence). The CDR3 contains 12 residues. V lost 3 bases and J 4 bases, leaving 5 bases between the germline ends. The CDR3 protein is CASSLTEDTQYF. The DNA read from the CDR3 is TGTGCCAGCAGTCTAACAGAAGACACCCAGTAC.

With regard to this clone: The germline and genes are mouse ones. Sequencing ends 1 residue short of the CDR3 end; the germline J gene provides the rest. The chain links TRBV26 to TRBJ1-1, with 10 bases aligning to TRBD1. Trimming cost V 6 bases and J 6 bases; bases outside gene matches: 4. This CDR3 is built from 13 residues. Germline lookup yields CDR1 KGHPV and CDR2 FQNQEV (reference sequence). This chain's CDR3 is CASSRQGAPEVFF. The CDR3 DNA, read in part, is TGTGCCAGCAGCCGACAGGGGGCTCCAGAAGTCTTC.

A word on this clone: Genes and germline are mouse. The read gets to within 1 residue of the CDR3 end, and the germline J gene fills in the rest. The chain couples TRBV23 to TRBJ2-7. This CDR3 spans 13 amino acids. Germline V lookup: CDR1 KGHTA, CDR2 FQNQQP. The DNA read from the CDR3 is TGCTCCAGCAGTCAATTGGGAATCTATGAACAGTAC. Protein: CSSSQLGIYEQY. The whole CDR3 is CSSSQLGIYEQYF. Full variable domain (remainder filled in from reference TRBV23 and TRBJ2-7): DAAVTQKPRYLIKMKGQEAEMKCIPEKGHTAVFWYQQKQSKELKFLIYFQNQQPLDQIDMVKERFSAVCPSSSLCSLGIRTCEAEDSALYLCSSSQLGIYEQYFGPGTRLTVL.

On this clone itself: Mouse names are used for the genes. The read terminates 1 residue before the CDR3 end, so the remaining end is supplied by the germline J gene. The chain combines TRBV26 with TRBJ2-5; TRBD2 agrees at 9 bases. Germline V gives CDR1 KGHPV, CDR2 FQNQEV (reference sequence). J gave up 2 bases and V 6 bases, and 6 bases lay outside the gene matches. This CDR3 comprises 15 residues. Partial CDR3 DNA: TGTGCCAGCAGATCCTTACTGGGGGGCCAAGACACCCAGTAC. Protein: CASRSLLGGQDTQY. The whole CDR3 sequence is CASRSLLGGQDTQYF.

On this clone itself: Genes and germline come from the mouse. The sequenced fragment ends 1 residue before the CDR3 boundary, so the rest is inferred from the germline J gene. The genes are TRBV15 and TRBJ2-7; D is unclear. The germline CDR1 and CDR2 sequences are SGHND and FRSKSL. This CDR3 comprises 13 residues. Deletions cut 3 bases from V and 2 bases from J, with 8 bases between. CDR3 DNA (partial): TGTGCCAGCAGTTTTTCTCCAGCCTATGAACAGTAC. Residues: CASSFSPAYEQY. In full, the CDR3 is CASSFSPAYEQYF.

On this clone: Gene names refer to mouse genes. The read comes to an end 1 residue before the CDR3 does, leaving the germline J gene to fill in the end. This chain joins TRBV26 and TRBJ2-5; 8 bases map to TRBD1. V trimming: 4 bases; J trimming: 4 bases; junction bases outside the gene matches: 1. The CDR3 contains 13 residues. Germline V gene lookup returns CDR1 KGHPV and CDR2 FQNQEV (reference sequence). CDR3 DNA (partial): TGTGCCAGCAGTCGGACAGGGAAAGACACCCAGTAC. Translation gives CASSRTGKDTQY. The whole CDR3 region reads CASSRTGKDTQYF.

Of note for this clone: All gene names here are mouse names. The read finishes 1 residue shy of the CDR3 end, and the germline J gene is used to complete it. The chain has TRBV24 and TRBJ2-2, with 7 nucleotides matching TRBD1. The CDR3 contains 15 residues. V dropped 4 bases and J dropped 3; count of bases not matched to a gene: 5. CDR1 KGHTA and CDR2 FRNEEI come from the germline V gene. The CDR3: CASSPTGAHTGQLYF. The CDR3 DNA, read in part, is TGTGCCAGCAGTCCAACAGGGGCCCACACCGGGCAGCTCTAC.

About this clone itself: Germline and genes here are mouse. The read ends 1 residue before the CDR3 terminus; that terminus is restored from the germline J gene. The chain has TRBV13-2 and TRBJ2-5, with D tentatively TRBD2 (5 bases). CDR1 and CDR2 (germline): NNHNN, SYGAGS (reference sequence). V gave up 0 bases and J gave up 5 bases, with 10 bases separating them. The CDR3 loop spans 14 amino acids. This chain's CDR3 is CASGDAGWGDTQYF. Incomplete CDR3 DNA: TGTGCCAGCGGTGATGCTGGGTGGGGAGACACCCAGTAC.

A word on this clone: Genes and germline are mouse. The CDR3 is cut off 1 residue early in the read; its end comes from the germline J gene. The chain employs TRBV12-1 and TRBJ2-2, with a weak D call TRBD1 (7 bases). Germline V gives CDR1 SGHSN, CDR2 HYEKVE. The V and J ends lost 0 bases and 6 bases respectively, with 10 bases between them. This CDR3 comprises 14 residues. Incomplete CDR3 DNA: TGTGCCAGCTCTCTCGTAGGGGGCCCCGGGCAGCTCTAC. Translated, it gives CASSLVGGPGQLY. The CDR3 in its entirety is CASSLVGGPGQLYF.

On this clone: These gene names are mouse names. Coverage ceases 1 residue before the CDR3 finishes, and the germline J gene fills in the end. The chain uses TRBV26 and TRBJ2-7; D perhaps matches TRBD1 (6 bases). The CDR3 totals 12 residues. Germline CDR1 is KGHPV and CDR2 is FQNQEV (reference sequence). V shed 6 bases and J shed 7 bases, with 13 bases lying between them. The covered CDR3 bases are TGTGCCAGCAGCACACAGGGTGGAGAACAGTAC. This translates into CASSTQGGEQY. The whole CDR3 is CASSTQGGEQYF.

A word on this clone: Gene names follow the mouse nomenclature. The read ends 1 residue before the CDR3 terminus; that terminus is restored from the germline J gene. The V call is TRBV13-2, the J call TRBJ2-2; the D is unclear. This CDR3 is built from 14 residues. The germline gives CDR1 NNHNN, CDR2 SYGAGS (reference sequence). V lost 1 base and J lost 0, with 4 bases in between. CDR3 bases read: TGTGCCAGCGGTGATTCAGCAAACACCGGGCAGCTCTAC. Encoded protein: CASGDSANTGQLY. The whole CDR3 sequence is CASGDSANTGQLYF.

A word on this clone: Mouse names are used for the genes. The read falls 1 residue short of the CDR3 end, and the missing part is taken from the germline J gene. The rearrangement links TRBV3 to TRBJ1-1, with TRBD1 matching over 9 bases. Germline CDR1 SNHLY, CDR2 FYNGKV (reference sequence). Losses at the gene ends were 5 bases for V and 5 bases for J; bases not matched to a gene: 9. This CDR3 comprises 15 residues. The CDR3 loop is CASSALGQGGTEVFF. The part of the CDR3 DNA that was read is TGTGCCAGCAGCGCCTTGGGACAGGGAGGGACAGAAGTCTTC.

With respect to this clone: These gene names are mouse names. With the read ending 1 residue before the CDR3 end, the germline J gene is used to fill in that end. The V gene is TRBV12-2, the J gene TRBJ2-7; the match to TRBD2 covers 12 bases. CDR1 SGHLS and CDR2 HYDKME come from the germline V gene. J lost 8 bases, V lost 4 bases, and 8 bases had no gene match. The CDR3 extends over 14 amino acids. The sequenced part of the CDR3 DNA is TGTGCCAGCTCACTCGGGACTGGGGGGAGAAAACAGTAC. Its protein is CASSLGTGGRKQY. The CDR3 in its entirety is CASSLGTGGRKQYF.

In regard to this clone: Gene names denote mouse genes. Here the CDR3 reads CASSLLKNTEVFF. The CDR3 DNA, read in part, is TGTGCCAGCAGTCTGCTCAAAAACACAGAAGTCTTC. The chain combines TRBV26 with TRBJ1-1, with no clear D. The read finishes 1 residue shy of the CDR3 end, and the germline J gene is used to complete it. This CDR3 spans 13 amino acids. CDR1 is KGHPV, CDR2 FQNQEV, per germline (reference sequence). V gave up 2 bases and J gave up 1 base, with 5 bases separating them.

Turning to this clone: The listed genes are named as in mouse. The CDR3 end is not reached by the read, which stops 1 residue before it; the germline J gene fills it in. The chain links TRBV2 to TRBJ2-1; 7 positions match TRBD2. Trimming removed 0 bases from V and 1 base from J; junction bases left unmatched: 3. The CDR3 length is 16 residues. From germline, CDR1 is LGHNA and CDR2 YSYQKL. Partial CDR3 DNA: TGTGCCAGCAGCCAAGATCGCTGGGGGAACTATGCTGAGCAGTTC. Translating gives CASSQDRWGNYAEQF. The whole CDR3 protein reads CASSQDRWGNYAEQFF.

There are a few counts of this clone. Gene names are the mouse ones. With the read ending 1 residue before the CDR3 end, the germline J gene is used to fill in that end. The rearrangement joins TRBV1 to TRBJ1-4; 11 nucleotides agree with TRBD1. This CDR3 spans 14 amino acids. Germline V gives CDR1 NSQYPW, CDR2 LRSPGD (reference sequence). V shed 11 bases and J 7 bases; nucleotides not matched to a gene: 9. The CDR3 bases that were read are TGCACCGGCTCGGGACAGGGGGACAGCGAAAGATTATTT. It specifies CTGSGQGDSERLF. The whole CDR3 sequence reads CTGSGQGDSERLFF. The full variable domain, rest sourced from reference TRBV1 and TRBJ1-4, is VTLLEQNPRWRLVPRGQAVNLRCILKNSQYPWMSWYQQDLQKQLQWLFTLRSPGDKEVKSLPGADYLATRVTDTELRLQVANMSQGRTLYCTGSGQGDSERLFFGHGTKLSVL.

In the case of this clone: Gene and germline names: mouse. The read is 1 residue too short to cover the CDR3 end, so that end is filled in from the germline J gene. This chain joins TRBV26 and TRBJ2-3; the D is unclear. Germline V gene lookup returns CDR1 KGHPV and CDR2 FQNQEV (reference sequence). Trimming cost V 6 bases and J 0 bases, with 4 bases left between them. CDR3 length equals 12 residues. Incomplete CDR3 DNA: TGTGCCAGCAGGGATAGTGCAGAAACGCTGTAT. Translated, it gives CASRDSAETLY. The complete CDR3 reads CASRDSAETLYF.

As to this clone: All gene names here are mouse names. The read terminates 1 residue before the CDR3 end, so the remaining end is supplied by the germline J gene. V and J are TRBV26 and TRBJ1-6, with 10 bases identical to TRBD1. TRBJ1-6 has ORF status, its function being uncertain. Germline CDR1 reads KGHPV; CDR2 reads FQNQEV (reference sequence). The junction had 5 bases not matched to a gene; V was cut back by 2 bases and J by 7 bases. The CDR3 runs to 16 residues. CDR3 sequence: CASSLMDRGRNSPLYF. The part of the CDR3 DNA that was read is TGTGCCAGCAGTCTGATGGACAGGGGGAGAAATTCGCCCCTCTAC.

A few counts support this clone. Gene names refer to mouse genes. The sequence runs out 1 residue before the end of the CDR3; the remainder is reconstructed from the germline J gene. The chain couples TRBV26 to TRBJ2-7, with TRBD1 identical over 9 bases. The CDR3 runs to 14 residues. Germline lookup yields CDR1 KGHPV and CDR2 FQNQEV (reference sequence). V lost 3 bases to trimming and J lost 2 bases; unmatched junction nucleotides: 2. The CDR3 protein is CASSLGTGTYEQYF. The DNA read from the CDR3 is TGTGCCAGCAGTCTCGGGACAGGGACCTATGAACAGTAC.

Remarks on this clone: Gene names follow the mouse nomenclature. The read halts 1 residue ahead of the CDR3 end, with the missing end drawn from the germline J gene. The chain employs TRBV3 and TRBJ2-5, with 11 bases matching TRBD2. Unmatched junction bases numbered 2, after V lost 5 bases and J lost 4 bases. Germline values: CDR1 SNHLY, CDR2 FYNGKV (reference sequence). The CDR3 consists of 14 residues. CDR3 amino acids: CASSRDWGKDTQYF. CDR3 DNA, as far as it was read: TGTGCCAGCAGCCGGGACTGGGGGAAAGACACCCAGTAC.

By sample fraction, this clone is medium-sized. Mouse names are used for the genes. The CDR3 goes on 1 residue after the read ends, and that part is filled in from the germline J gene. The J gene is TRBJ2-7, the V gene TRBV26, with no clear D. The CDR3 loop spans 12 amino acids. CDR1 is KGHPV and CDR2 is FQNQEV in the germline V gene (reference sequence). V was shortened by 0 bases and J by 7 bases, with 7 bases between the two germline ends. The part of the CDR3 DNA that was read is TGTGCCAGCAGTCTGTCGATCGGAGAACAGTAC. Protein: CASSLSIGEQY. The whole CDR3 is CASSLSIGEQYF.